Presented here are 6 T cell receptor beta chains from one specimen sequenced in a study of blood T cell repertoires in COVID-19. The repertoire was sequenced with immunoSEQ multiplex PCR; TCRdb's copy has only in-frame clones and lacks some. The table includes about 120,000 clones, around 80% detected once. The sequencing input was peripheral blood. The origin of the receptors is a man between 65 and 85 years old with acute or convalescent COVID-19.

The chain employs TRBV3-1 (or the pseudogene TRBV3-2) and TRBJ2-7; TRBD1 might be the D (6 bases). The CDR3 consists of 14 residues. The germline gives CDR1 LGHDT, CDR2 YNNKEL (reference sequence). Trimming took 2 bases from V and 3 from J, leaving 11 bases between them. This CDR3 is CASSQLGQNYEQYF. In DNA, the CDR3 is TGTGCCAGCAGCCAACTGGGACAAAACTACGAGCAGTACTTC.

DNA of the CDR3: TGCGCCAGCAGCCAAGGGCCGACAGGGGGTGAGAATGAAAAACTGTTTTTT. Translating gives CASSQGPTGGENEKLFF. This rearrangement joins TRBV4-1 to TRBJ1-4, with 9 bases matching TRBD1. V trimming: 1 base; J trimming: 5 bases; junction bases outside the gene matches: 8. Germline lookup yields CDR1 MGHRA and CDR2 YSYEKL. This CDR3 is 17 amino acids long.

This CDR3 is CASSLKIGNTEAFF. Written as DNA, the CDR3 is TGCGCCAGCAGCTTGAAAATCGGGAACACTGAAGCTTTCTTT. The V gene is TRBV5-1, the J gene TRBJ1-1; no clear D gene. Germline CDR1 is SGHRS and CDR2 is YFSETQ. V was cut by 1 base and J by 1 base, with 8 bases left in between. The CDR3 extends over 14 amino acids.

This clone was seen a few times. The rearrangement links TRBV9 to TRBJ1-1; D is undetermined. This CDR3 has 14 amino acids. V lost 4 bases and J 1 base, leaving 11 bases between the germline ends. Germline loops: CDR1 SGDLS, CDR2 YYNGEE. The CDR3 DNA reads TGTGCCAGCAGCTCAGGCGGGTGGAACACTGAAGCTTTCTTT. This encodes CASSSGGWNTEAFF.

The CDR3 protein is CASGETGINEKLFF. CDR3 nucleotides: TGTGCCAGCGGAGAGACAGGGATAAACGAAAAACTGTTTTTT. V is TRBV6-5 and J is TRBJ1-4; 7 bases match TRBD1. Germline V gives CDR1 MNHEY, CDR2 SVGAGI. The trim removed 8 bases at V and 8 bases at J, leaving 11 bases unmatched. This CDR3 is 14 amino acids long.

V gene TRBV3-1 (or the pseudogene TRBV3-2) combines with J gene TRBJ1-2; D is uncertain. CDR1 is LGHDT, CDR2 YNNKEL, per germline (reference sequence). This CDR3 is built from 16 residues. The V gene lost 0 bases and the J gene lost 1 base, with 12 bases spanning the gap. The CDR3 spells CASSQDLGGFNYGYTF. Here the CDR3 DNA reads TGTGCCAGCAGCCAAGATCTGGGAGGTTTTAACTATGGCTACACCTTC.